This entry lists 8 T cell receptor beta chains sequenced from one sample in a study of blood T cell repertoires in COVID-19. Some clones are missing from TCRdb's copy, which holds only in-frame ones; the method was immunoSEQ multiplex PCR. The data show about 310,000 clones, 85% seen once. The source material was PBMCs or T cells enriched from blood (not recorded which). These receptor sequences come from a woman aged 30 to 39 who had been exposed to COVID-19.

This CDR3 reads CASSYQGARGTEAFF. The DNA for the CDR3 is TGTGCCAGCAGTTACCAGGGGGCAAGGGGTACTGAAGCTTTCTTT. This chain links TRBV6-5 with TRBJ1-1, with 8 bases that match TRBD1. The length of the CDR3 is 15 residues. J was trimmed by 5 bases and V by 2 bases; bases with no gene match: 7. Germline V gives CDR1 MNHEY, CDR2 SVGAGI.

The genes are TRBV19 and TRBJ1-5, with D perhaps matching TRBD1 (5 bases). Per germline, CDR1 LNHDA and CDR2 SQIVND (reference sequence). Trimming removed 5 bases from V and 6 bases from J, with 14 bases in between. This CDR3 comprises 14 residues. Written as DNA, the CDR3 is TGTGCCAGTAGTTTTTGGGGGGTGAGTCAGCCCCAGCATTTT. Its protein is CASSFWGVSQPQHF.

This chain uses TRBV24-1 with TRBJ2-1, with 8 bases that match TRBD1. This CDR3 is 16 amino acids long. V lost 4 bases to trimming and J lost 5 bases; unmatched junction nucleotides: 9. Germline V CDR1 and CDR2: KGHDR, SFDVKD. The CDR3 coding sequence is TGTGCCACCAGTGACCTACCCGGGACAGGACACAATGAGCAGTTCTTC. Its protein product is CATSDLPGTGHNEQFF.

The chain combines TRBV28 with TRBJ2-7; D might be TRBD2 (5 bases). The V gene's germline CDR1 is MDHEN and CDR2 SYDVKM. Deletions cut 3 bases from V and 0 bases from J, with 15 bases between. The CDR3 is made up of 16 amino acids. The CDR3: CASSFVGGESSYEQYF. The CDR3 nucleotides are TGTGCCAGCAGTTTCGTAGGTGGGGAGAGCTCCTACGAGCAGTACTTC.

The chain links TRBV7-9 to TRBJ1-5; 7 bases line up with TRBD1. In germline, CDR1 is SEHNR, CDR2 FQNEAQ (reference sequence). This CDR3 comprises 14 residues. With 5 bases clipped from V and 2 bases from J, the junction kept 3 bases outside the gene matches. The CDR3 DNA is TGTGCCAGCAGCGCCACAGGGGGCAATCAGCCCCAGCATTTT. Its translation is CASSATGGNQPQHF.

The CDR3 region is CASSFGGLVMDEQFF. CDR3 DNA: TGTGCCAGCAGTTTCGGGGGACTAGTTATGGATGAGCAGTTCTTC. The J gene is TRBJ2-1, the V gene TRBV28, with TRBD2 matching over 8 bases. The germline CDR1 and CDR2 sequences are MDHEN and SYDVKM. The CDR3 length is 15 residues. V lost 3 bases and J lost 8; bases outside the gene matches: 9.

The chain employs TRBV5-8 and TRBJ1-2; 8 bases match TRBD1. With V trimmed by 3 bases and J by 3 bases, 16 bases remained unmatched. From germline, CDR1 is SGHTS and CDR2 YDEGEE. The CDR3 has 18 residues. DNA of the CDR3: TGTGCCAGCAGCTGGACATTAACCGGACAGGGCGGGGACTATGGCTACACCTTC. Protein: CASSWTLTGQGGDYGYTF.

Here the CDR3 reads CASSPSVIYTDTQYF. The CDR3 DNA reads as TGTGCCAGCAGCCCCTCGGTTATTTACACAGATACGCAGTATTTT. The chain employs TRBV5-6 and TRBJ2-3; D uncertain. Germline CDR1 is SGHDT and CDR2 is YYEEEE. The CDR3 runs to 15 residues. V was shortened by 4 bases and J by 2 bases, with 14 bases between the two germline ends. Supplemented by reference TRBV5-6 and TRBJ2-3, the full variable domain reads DAGVTQSPTHLIKTRGQQVTLRCSPKSGHDTVSWYQQALGQGPQFIFQYYEEEERQRGNFPDRFSGHQFPNYSSELNVNALLLGDSALYLCASSPSVIYTDTQYFGPGTRLTVL.